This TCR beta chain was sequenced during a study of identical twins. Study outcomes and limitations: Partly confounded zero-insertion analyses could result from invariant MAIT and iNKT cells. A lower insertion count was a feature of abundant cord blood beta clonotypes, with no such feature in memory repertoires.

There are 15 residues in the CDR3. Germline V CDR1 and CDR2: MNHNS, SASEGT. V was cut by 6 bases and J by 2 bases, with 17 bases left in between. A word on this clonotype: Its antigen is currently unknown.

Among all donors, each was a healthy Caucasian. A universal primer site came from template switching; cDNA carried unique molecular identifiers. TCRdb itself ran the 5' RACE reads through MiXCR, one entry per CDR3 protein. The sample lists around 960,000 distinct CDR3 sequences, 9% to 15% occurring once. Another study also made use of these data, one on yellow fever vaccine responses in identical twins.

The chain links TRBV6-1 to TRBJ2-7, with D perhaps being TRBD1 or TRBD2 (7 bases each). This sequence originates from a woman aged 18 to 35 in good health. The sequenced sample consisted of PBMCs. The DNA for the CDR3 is TGTGCCAGCAGCTCCAGGGGGGGGACACCCTACGAGCAGTACTTC. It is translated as CASSSRGGTPYEQYF.